What follows is one TCR beta chain and its context. Sequencing used immunoSEQ multiplex PCR; TCRdb keeps in-frame clones, though not all of them. Here the sample spans some 420,000 clones, around 89% being singletons. This sample was taken from a study of Ad26.COV2.S vaccination and SARS-CoV-2 variants. Documented treatment: around 19 received Ad26.COV2.S at low or high dose, single or two shots; several received placebo; per-sample allocation not given. Specimen acquisition occurred on day 63 following the initial vaccine or placebo injection. V was pared by 7 bases and J by 3 bases, with 4 bases of the junction left unmatched. The CDR3 runs to 14 residues. CDR1 MNHNY and CDR2 SVGAGI come from the germline V gene (reference sequence).

This TCR was recovered from a person aged 18-65 years who received the Ad26.COV2.S COVID-19 vaccine or a placebo. The rearrangement links TRBV6-6 to TRBJ2-7, with TRBD2 matching over 12 bases. The sequences come from peripheral blood, collected in a trial of Ad26.COV2.S vaccine versus placebo. CDR3 loop: CASTILAGGYEQYF. DNA for the CDR3: TGTGCCAGCACGATACTAGCGGGGGGCTACGAGCAGTACTTC.